This T cell receptor beta chain was recovered during a study of vaccination effects on CD4 cells after COVID-19. This clone was detected a few times. Its target is not known. ViraFEST assay sequencing came after antigen-specific CD4+ T cells were expanded with viral peptide pools. Isolation of CD4+ T cells took place after about 10 days of culture. No vaccinee had earlier SARS-CoV-2 infection, and nucleocapsid antibodies were negative. Culturing of under 2.5 million PBMC per well took place with around 9.4 IU/ml IL-2 and 9.5 to 10 ug/ml peptides. The V gene end was trimmed by 5 bases and the J gene end by 1 base; junction bases not matched to a gene: 1. The CDR3 sequence is 14 residues long. The V gene's germline CDR1 is LNHDA and CDR2 SQIVND (reference sequence). Measured with immunoSEQ multiplex PCR; TCRdb has only the in-frame clones, and not every one. The table shows about 41,000 clones, with 55% to 75% occurring only once.

The receptor comes from a human donor who received a COVID-19 vaccine. The chain combines TRBV19 with TRBJ2-2, with TRBD2 identical over 7 bases. The input for sequencing was CD4+ T cells from PBMCs cultured with HCoV-OC43 spike peptides, taken before COVID-19 vaccination. Subset defined: HCoV-OC43 spike overlapping peptide pool stimulation. The CDR3 DNA is TGTGCCAGTAGTTGGACTAGGAACACCGGGGAGCTGTTTTTT. This translates into CASSWTRNTGELFF.